The source of this T cell receptor (beta chain) is a study of tumor-infiltrating lymphocytes in primary liver carcinoma. Whole-study findings and limits: Tumor-blood pairs (like tumor-adjacent pairs) overlapped less than tumor region pairs did.

cDNA specific to TCR beta was made from 500 ng of total RNA, with a constant-region primer employed for priming. ARM-PCR, slightly modified, supplied the TCR beta libraries through three nested multiplex PCR rounds. With TRBV1-TRBV30 forward primers and a C-beta reverse primer, the first two PCR rounds were run for around 11 cycles each. TCRdb recomputed calls from the multiplex PCR reads with MiXCR, one row per CDR3 protein. Of 250,000 to 350,000 distinct CDR3 sequences listed, 50% to 75% are singletons. Germline DNA was also extracted, while the blood RNA originated from unsorted whole blood. None of the patients had received treatment, and all had chronic HBV infection. The CDR3 length is 14 residues. The germline gives CDR1 SGHKS, CDR2 YYEKEE (reference sequence). This clonotype was found once. Its target is not known. Sequence at one end of the junction differs from germline and may be a read error.

The sequence derives from a woman in her 30s with primary liver carcinoma and hepatitis B virus infection. The sequencing sample was made of peripheral blood. V and J are TRBV5-5 and TRBJ2-3; 7 bases line up with TRBD1. CDR3 loop: CASRQGRGTDTQFF. CDR3 nucleotide sequence: TGTGCCAGTCGACAGGGTAGAGGCACAGATACGCAGTTTTTT. The entire variable domain, with the rest obtained from reference TRBV5-5 and TRBJ2-3, is as follows: DAGVTQSPTHLIKTRGQQVTLRCSPISGHKSVSWYQQVLGQGPQFIFQYYEKEERGRGNFPDRFSARQFPNYSSELNVNALLLGDSALYLCASRQGRGTDTQFFGPGTRLTVL.